This paragraph reports one TCR beta chain. This entry is derived from a study of blood T cell repertoires in COVID-19. Study information: COVID-19 samples from acute and convalescent phases originated in the United States, Italy and Spain. PBMCs, B-cell-depleted T cells, or T cells provided the cDNA or gDNA that made up the material.

In the original analysis: Researchers report that nucleated cell counts were estimated from reference gene primer amplification. Profiling relied on immunoSEQ multiplex PCR, and the TCRdb table lists in-frame clones only, not all of them. V and J calls and clone size are given by that table; D and trimming were obtained from the DNA. The sample has almost 30,000 clones, about two thirds seen once. This CDR3 region has 15 residues. The V gene end was trimmed by 7 bases and the J gene end by 0 bases; junction bases not matched to a gene: 8. Germline values: CDR1 MNHNY, CDR2 SVGAGI (reference sequence).

The TCR sequence derives from a human donor in a cohort sampled during active COVID-19. The sequenced sample was peripheral blood. The rearrangement links TRBV6-6 to TRBJ2-7, with 8 nucleotides matching TRBD2. CDR3 DNA sequence: TGTGCCAGCATGATCGGACTAGCCTTCTCCTACGAGCAGTACTTC. It translates to CASMIGLAFSYEQYF.